The present T cell receptor beta chain was sequenced within a study of blood T cell repertoires in COVID-19. This CDR3 is built from 15 residues. CDR1 is SGHNT, CDR2 YENEEA, per germline. V lost 5 bases, J lost 2 bases, and 4 bases stayed unmatched. As processed by the authors: Estimated nucleated cell counts came from reference gene primer amplification. Profiled with immunoSEQ multiplex PCR; TCRdb holds only in-frame clones, not every one. V, J and clone size derive from that table, while D and trimming were established from the DNA sequence. The repertoire holds 220,000 or so clones, with about 79% as singletons. Assignment of participants to cohorts was predicated upon participant-reported clinical history.

Sequencing used PBMCs or T cells enriched from blood (not recorded which). The TCR originated in a woman aged 60-70 years who had recovered from COVID-19. This rearrangement joins TRBV11-3 to TRBJ1-5; 9 bases agree with TRBD1. In DNA, the CDR3 is TGTGCCAGCAGCCTACAGGGGGCTCGCAATCAGCCCCAGCATTTT. Translated, it gives CASSLQGARNQPQHF.